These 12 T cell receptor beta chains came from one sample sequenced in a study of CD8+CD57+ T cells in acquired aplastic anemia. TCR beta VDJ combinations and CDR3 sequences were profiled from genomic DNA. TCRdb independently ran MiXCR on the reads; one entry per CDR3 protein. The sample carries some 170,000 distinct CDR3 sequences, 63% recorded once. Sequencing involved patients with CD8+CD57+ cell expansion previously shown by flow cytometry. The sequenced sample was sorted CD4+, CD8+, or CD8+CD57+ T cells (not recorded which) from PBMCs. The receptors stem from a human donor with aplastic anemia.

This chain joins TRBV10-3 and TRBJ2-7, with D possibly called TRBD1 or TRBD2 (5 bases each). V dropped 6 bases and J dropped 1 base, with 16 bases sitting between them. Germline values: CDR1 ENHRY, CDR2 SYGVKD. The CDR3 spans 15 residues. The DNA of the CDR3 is TGTGCCATCAGAGTTTCCGGGACGGCTTCCTACGAGCAGTACTTC. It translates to CAIRVSGTASYEQYF.

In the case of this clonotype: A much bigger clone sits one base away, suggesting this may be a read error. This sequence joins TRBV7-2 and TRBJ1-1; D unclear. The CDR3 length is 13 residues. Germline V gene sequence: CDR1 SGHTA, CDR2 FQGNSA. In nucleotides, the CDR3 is TGTGCCGGCAGCTTGCACCCCGGGTCTGAAGCTTTCTTT. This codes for CAGSLHPGSEAFF.

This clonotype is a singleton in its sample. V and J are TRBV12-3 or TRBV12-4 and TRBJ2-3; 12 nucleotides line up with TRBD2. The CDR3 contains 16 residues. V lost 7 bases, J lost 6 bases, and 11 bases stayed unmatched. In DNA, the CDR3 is TGTGCCAGCAACATTCGCCTAGCGGGGGGGCCGGATACGCAGTATTTT. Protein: CASNIRLAGGPDTQYF.

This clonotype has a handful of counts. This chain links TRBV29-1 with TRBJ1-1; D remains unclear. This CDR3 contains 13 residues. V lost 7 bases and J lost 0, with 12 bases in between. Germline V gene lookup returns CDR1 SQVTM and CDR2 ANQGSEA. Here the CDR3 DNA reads TGCAGCGCCGACGGGTCCTTGAACACTGAAGCTTTCTTT. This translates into CSADGSLNTEAFF.

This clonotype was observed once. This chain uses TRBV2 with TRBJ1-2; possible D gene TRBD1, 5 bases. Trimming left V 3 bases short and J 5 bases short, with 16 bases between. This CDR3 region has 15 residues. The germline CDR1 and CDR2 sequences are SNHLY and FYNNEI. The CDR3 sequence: CASSEGGVGLYGYTF. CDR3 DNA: TGTGCCAGCAGTGAGGGAGGGGTAGGATTATATGGCTACACCTTC.

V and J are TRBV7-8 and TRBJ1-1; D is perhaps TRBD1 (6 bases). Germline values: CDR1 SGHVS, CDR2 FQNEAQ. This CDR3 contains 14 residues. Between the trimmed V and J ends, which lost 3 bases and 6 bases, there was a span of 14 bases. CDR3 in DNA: TGTGCCAGCAGCTTGAACAGGGTCAGGGCTGAAGCTTTCTTT. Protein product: CASSLNRVRAEAFF.

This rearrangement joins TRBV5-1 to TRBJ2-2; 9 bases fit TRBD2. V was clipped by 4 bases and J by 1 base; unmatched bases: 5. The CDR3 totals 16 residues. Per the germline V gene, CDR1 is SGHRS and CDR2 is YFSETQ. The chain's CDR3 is CASSLVAGENTGELFF. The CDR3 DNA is TGCGCCAGCAGCCTGGTAGCGGGAGAGAACACCGGGGAGCTGTTTTTT.

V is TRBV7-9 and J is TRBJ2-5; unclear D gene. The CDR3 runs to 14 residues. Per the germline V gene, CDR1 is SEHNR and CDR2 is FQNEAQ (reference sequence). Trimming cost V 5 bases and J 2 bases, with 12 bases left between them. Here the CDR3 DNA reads TGTGCCAGCAGCAATTCAGAGGTGCAAGAGACCCAGTACTTC. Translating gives CASSNSEVQETQYF.

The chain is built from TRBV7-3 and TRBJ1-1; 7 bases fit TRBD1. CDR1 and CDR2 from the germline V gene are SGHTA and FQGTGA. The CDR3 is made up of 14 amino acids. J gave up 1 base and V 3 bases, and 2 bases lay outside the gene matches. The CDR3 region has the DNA TGTGCCAGCAGCTTGGGACAGACGAACACTGAAGCTTTCTTT. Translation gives CASSLGQTNTEAFF.

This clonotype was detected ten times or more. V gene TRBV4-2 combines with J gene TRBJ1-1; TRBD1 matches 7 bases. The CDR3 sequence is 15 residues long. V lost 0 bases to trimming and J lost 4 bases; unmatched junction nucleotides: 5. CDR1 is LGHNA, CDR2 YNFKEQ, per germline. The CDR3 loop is CASSQDRAGGTEAFF. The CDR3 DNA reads TGTGCCAGCAGCCAAGATCGGGCAGGGGGCACTGAAGCTTTCTTT.

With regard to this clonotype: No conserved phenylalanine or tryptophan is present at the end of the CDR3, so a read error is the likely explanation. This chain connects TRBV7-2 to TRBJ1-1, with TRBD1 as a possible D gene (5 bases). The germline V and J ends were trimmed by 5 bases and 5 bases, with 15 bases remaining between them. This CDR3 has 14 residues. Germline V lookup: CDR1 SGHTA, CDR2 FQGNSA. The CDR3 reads CASSRLGGGTEAFV. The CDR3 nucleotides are TGTGCCAGCAGCCGTTTGGGGGGGGGGACTGAAGCTTTCGTT.

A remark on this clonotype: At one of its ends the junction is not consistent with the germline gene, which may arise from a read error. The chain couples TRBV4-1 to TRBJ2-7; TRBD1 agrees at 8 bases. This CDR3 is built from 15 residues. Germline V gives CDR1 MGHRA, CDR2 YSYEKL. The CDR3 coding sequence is TGTGCCAGCAGCCAAGATCCTCAGGGGGCGGAGGAGCAGTACTTC. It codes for CASSQDPQGAEEQYF.